Listed below are T cell receptor beta chains from one sample, sequenced in a study of blood T cell repertoires in COVID-19. Repertoires were generated with immunoSEQ multiplex PCR, while TCRdb's copy carries only in-frame clones and drops some. The sample comprises some 400,000 clones, around 90% of which are singletons, and 2.5% to 3.5% rests with the top ten. The sequencing sample was made of peripheral blood. Receptors were obtained from a human donor in a cohort sampled during active COVID-19. The CDR3 runs from the conserved cysteine through the conserved F or W. The D gene is left open where the match is weak. Clone size is not always given. Where it is, it says once, few, many or a class for expanded clones.

>-|TRBJ1-1|TRBV18|-
CASSPGFGAYEAFF
TGTGCCAGCTCACCGGGCTTTGGTGCCTATGAAGCTTTCTTT
>TRBD2|TRBJ2-1|TRBV2|-
CASRPGTSGRQFF
TGTGCCAGCAGGCCAGGGACTAGCGGGAGGCAGTTCTTC
>-|TRBJ1-2|TRBV19|-
CASSNQAGVNYGYTF
TGTGCCAGTAGTAACCAGGCCGGGGTAAACTATGGCTACACCTTC
>-|TRBJ1-2|TRBV19|once
CASRTANYGYTF
TGTGCCAGTAGAACAGCCAACTATGGCTACACCTTC
>-|TRBJ2-1|TRBV19|-
CASSVGGIYNEQFF
TGTGCCAGTAGTGTGGGAGGCATCTACAATGAGCAGTTCTTC
>-|TRBJ1-4|TRBV12-3/TRBV12-4|-
CASSFDHREKLFF
TGTGCCAGCAGTTTCGACCACAGGGAAAAACTGTTTTTT
>-|TRBJ2-7|TRBV11-1|-
CASSLRESYEQYF
TGTGCCAGCAGCTTGCGAGAGAGCTACGAGCAGTACTTC
>TRBD2|TRBJ2-7|TRBV2|-
CASKGAGGPNEQYF
TGTGCCAGCAAGGGCGCGGGAGGGCCGAACGAGCAGTACTTC
>TRBD1|TRBJ1-4|TRBV2|few
CAGRADRANNEKLFF
TGTGCCGGAAGAGCCGACAGGGCTAATAATGAAAAACTGTTTTTT
>-|TRBJ1-4|TRBV6-1|-
CASSEEGQGGEKLFF
TGTGCCAGCAGTGAAGAGGGGCAAGGTGGTGAAAAACTGTTTTTT
>-|TRBJ1-1|TRBV24-1|-
CATSDPNQNLSVTLVTEAFF
TGTGCCACCAGTGATCCCAACCAAAACTTATCGGTAACCTTGGTCACTGAAGCTTTCTTT
>-|TRBJ2-1|TRBV24-1|-
CATSATIPGEQFF
TGTGCCACCAGTGCTACCATCCCAGGGGAGCAGTTCTTC
>TRBD1|TRBJ2-2|TRBV6-5|-
CASTGQGGTGELFF
TGTGCCAGCACGGGACAGGGAGGCACCGGGGAGCTGTTTTTT
>TRBD1|TRBJ1-1|TRBV6-5|-
CASTYDRVKAFF
TGTGCCAGCACCTACGACAGGGTGAAAGCTTTCTTT
>-|TRBJ2-3|TRBV4-1|-
CASSQVVFADTQYF
TGCGCCAGCAGCCAAGTCGTCTTCGCAGATACGCAGTATTTT
>-|TRBJ1-1|TRBV30|-
CAWKEGMNTEAFF
TGTGCCTGGAAGGAGGGCATGAACACTGAAGCTTTCTTT
>-|TRBJ2-5|TRBV7-6|-
CASSLARGPQETQYF
TGTGCCAGCAGCTTGGCCCGGGGTCCCCAAGAGACCCAGTACTTC
>-|TRBJ1-4|TRBV7-8|-
CASSPSQRLATNEKLFF
TGTGCCAGCAGCCCGTCCCAGCGTTTGGCAACTAATGAAAAACTGTTTTTT
>-|TRBJ1-2|TRBV6-1|-
CASSEDQAGGYTF
TGTGCCAGCAGTGAAGACCAGGCTGGCGGCTACACCTTC
>-|TRBJ1-6|TRBV20-1|once
CSASLEKNSPLHF
TGCAGTGCTAGTTTAGAAAAGAATTCACCCCTCCACTTT
>-|TRBJ2-5|TRBV6-5|-
CASRWLLGETQYF
TGTGCCAGCAGGTGGCTACTAGGGGAGACCCAGTACTTC
>-|TRBJ1-5|TRBV18|-
CASSPGQFDKQPQHF
TGTGCCAGCTCACCCGGACAGTTTGACAAACAGCCCCAGCATTTT